The clone carrying this T cell receptor (beta chain) was detected many times. The antigen remains unidentified. This record comes from a study of T cell repertoires in cytomegalovirus infection. Turning to the study itself: It can be stated that public TCR beta signatures indicated CMV infection as well as a matching HLA type. Study-level points and caveats: Public TCR beta family frequency separated CMV-and-HLA carriers, including in an independent cohort. CMV-specific TCR beta clonotypes restricted by HLA-C were the ones dominating the ex vivo response.

With 4 bases clipped from V and 5 bases from J, the junction kept 11 bases outside the gene matches. The germline CDR1 and CDR2 sequences are SGHVS and FNYEAQ. CDR3 length equals 15 residues. In TCRdb, the reads were re-called with MiXCR into one record per CDR3 protein. Among more than 500,000 distinct CDR3 sequences, 16% were seen once, and the ten largest hold roughly a quarter. The source material was CD8+ T cells from PBMCs. The gene calls are TRBV7-6 and TRBJ2-7, with TRBD1 matching 7 bases. The receptor was derived from a human donor in good health (CMV status not recorded). Some clones in this sample may be carry-over from other donors' samples. CDR3 sequence: CASSSRQGVVHEQYF. The CDR3 DNA sequence: TGTGCCAGCAGCTCCAGACAGGGTGTAGTCCACGAGCAGTACTTC.